This TCR beta chain was sequenced for a study of blood T cell repertoires in COVID-19. About the research overall: PBMCs, B-cell-depleted T cells, or T cells provided the cDNA or gDNA that made up the material.

TCRdb keeps only in-frame clones here, not all; method: immunoSEQ multiplex PCR. The sample yields 110,000 to 150,000 clones, around 72% seen once. CDR1 is MRHNA and CDR2 is SNTAGT in the germline V gene. Trimming took 2 bases from V and 3 from J, leaving 8 bases between them. This CDR3 has 14 amino acids. The sequenced sample consisted of peripheral blood. This TCR was recovered from a woman aged 55-70 years with acute or convalescent COVID-19. The chain couples TRBV6-4 to TRBJ1-5; a weak D match, TRBD1 (6 bases). The chain's CDR3 is CASSDRGYNQPQHF. CDR3 bases: TGTGCCAGCAGTGACAGGGGGTACAATCAGCCCCAGCATTTT.